This T cell receptor beta chain was captured in a study of CD8+ T cells in alopecia areata. Study as a whole: It was oral tofacitinib, at 5 to 10 mg twice daily, that treated patients received.

As for treatment: oral pan-JAK inhibitor, 5-10 mg twice daily. Alopecia areata patients had lesional scalp punch biopsies and peripheral blood taken from them. V was pared by 2 bases and J by 2 bases, with 5 bases between. The germline V gene encodes CDR1 SGHNT and CDR2 YYREEE (reference sequence). This CDR3 region has 12 residues. RNA was isolated and reverse transcribed to cDNA, the sequencing template. Here immunoSEQ multiplex PCR was the method, and the copy in TCRdb shows in-frame clones only, minus some. This repertoire shows about 200,000 clones, around three fifths found once; its top ten account for around 4.3%.

The receptor was derived from a human donor with alopecia areata. This material consisted of CD4+ T cells sorted from blood, taken at week 4, from a patient treated with tofacitinib. J is TRBJ2-7 and V is TRBV5-4, with D hard to call. The CDR3 DNA reads as TGTGCCAGCAGCTTCCTCACCTACGAGCAGTACTTC. Protein sequence: CASSFLTYEQYF.